This T cell receptor beta chain was retrieved from a study of monozygotic twins with cystic fibrosis. Whole-study context: With about 15 PCR cycles, barcoded libraries came from about 3 micrograms of fragmented DNA.

Repertoires were generated with immunoSEQ multiplex PCR, while TCRdb's copy carries only in-frame clones and drops some. The table shows 13,000 to 15,000 clones, with approximately 92% occurring only once. The receptor was isolated from a boy between 10 and 17 years old with cystic fibrosis. The material sequenced was blood.

The CDR3 DNA reads TGTGCCAGCAGCCCCGACAGGGGGGTGTCGAACTATGGCTACACCTTC. Translated, it gives CASSPDRGVSNYGYTF. This sequence joins TRBV7-2 and TRBJ1-2; 9 nucleotides align to TRBD1. The CDR3 loop spans 16 amino acids. The V gene end was trimmed by 5 bases and the J gene end by 2 bases; junction bases not matched to a gene: 9. The germline CDR1 and CDR2 sequences are SGHTA and FQGNSA.